Given below is one TCR beta chain in context. TCRdb's table, derived via immunoSEQ multiplex PCR, lists solely in-frame clones and lacks some. The table has some 2,400,000 clones, about 94% seen once; the top ten hold less than 0.15%. This specimen belongs to a study of shared clonotypes between healthy human individuals. For the study at large: Each donor had three CD4 naive, three CD4 memory, two CD8 naive and one CD8 memory plate.

The V and J ends lost 5 bases and 3 bases, in that order; junction bases with no gene match: 5. The CDR3 is made up of 13 amino acids. Per germline, CDR1 GTSNPN and CDR2 SVGIG (reference sequence). This chain joins TRBV30 and TRBJ1-2; 8 positions match TRBD1. The material sequenced was naive CD4+ T cells sorted from blood. Subset specified: CD45RA+ positively selected. The sequence came from a man between 18 and 35 years old in good health. DNA of the CDR3: TGTGCCTGGCAGGGGGCCCGGGACTATGGCTACACCTTC. Translating it yields CAWQGARDYGYTF.